This T cell receptor (beta chain) was captured by sequencing in a study of Tregs in tolerant kidney transplant recipients. Study-level information: Related graft donors supplied nonmyeloablative bone marrow transplants, and mixed chimerism was transient. Study conclusions and caveats: No direct test of biological reproducibility was done here. Some patients' samples used different primers over time, so nucleotide sequences weren't comparable.

Sequencing was performed with immunoSEQ multiplex PCR; in TCRdb, only in-frame clones are kept and a portion is missing. The sample totals 50,000 or so clones; its top ten clones hold approximately 0.78%. The CDR3 spans 13 residues. V lost 4 bases and J lost 6, with 10 bases in between. CDR1 and CDR2 (germline): GTSNPN, SVGIG (reference sequence). As concerns this clone: What it recognizes is unknown. The read ends 3 residues early relative to the CDR3; the germline J gene fills the gap.

Sequenced material: CD4+ T cells from blood, taken before the transplant. V and J are TRBV30 and TRBJ1-6, with a weak D call TRBD1 (6 bases). The clonotype comes from a human donor who received a combined kidney and bone marrow transplant. The covered CDR3 bases are TGTGCCTGGACAGGGGATCCTAATTCACCC. Its protein is CAWTGDPNSP. The entire CDR3 is CAWTGDPNSPLHF.